Listed below are T cell receptor beta chains from one sample, sequenced in a study of shared clonotypes between healthy human individuals. Profiling relied on immunoSEQ multiplex PCR, and the TCRdb table lists in-frame clones only, not all of them. The data hold about 2.3 million clones, with 85% to 95% observed a single time. Specimen: naive CD4+ T cells from PBMCs. These receptors came from a man aged 18 to 35 in good health. Some clones in this sample may be carry-over from other donors' samples. CDR3s include the opening cysteine and the closing phenylalanine or tryptophan. D genes are given only for firm matches. Size is stated for part of the rows, as once, few or many counts, or as a class when the clone is expanded.

V gene	clone size	CDR3 length	J gene	D gene	CDR3 DNA	CDR3 protein
TRBV28	-	15	TRBJ2-1	-	TGTGCCAGCAGTGCACCCTCCCGGGAGAGCTATGAGCAGTTCTTC	CASSAPSRESYEQFF
TRBV2	-	15	TRBJ2-5	-	TGTGCCAGCAGTGAGCCACAGGCCGCAGGCGAGACCCAGTACTTC	CASSEPQAAGETQYF
TRBV29-1	-	13	TRBJ1-2	TRBD1	TGCAGCGGCGGGACAGGGGGAAACTATGGCTACACCTTC	CSGGTGGNYGYTF
TRBV5-1	-	16	TRBJ2-1	-	TGCGCCAGCAGCTTGGATGCTTTCCCGCCCCACAATGAGCAGTTCTTC	CASSLDAFPPHNEQFF
TRBV6-1	once	13	TRBJ2-7	-	TGTGCCAGTCGCGAGGCCCTCCGATACGAGCAGTACTTC	CASREALRYEQYF
TRBV20-1	once	11	TRBJ2-1	-	TGCAGTGCTAGAGAAGCCGGGGAGCAGTTCTTC	CSAREAGEQFF
TRBV5-1	-	15	TRBJ2-7	-	TGCGCCAGCAGCAGCTTGGACCCCGGGTCGGGGGAGCAGTACTTC	CASSSLDPGSGEQYF
TRBV15	-	14	TRBJ2-1	-	TGTGCCACCAGCAGAGCGGGAGCCTACAATGAGCAGTTCTTC	CATSRAGAYNEQFF
TRBV6-5	-	15	TRBJ1-4	-	TGTGCCAGCAGTGCGCATCGGACAGCAAATGAAAAACTGTTTTTT	CASSAHRTANEKLFF
TRBV2	-	14	TRBJ1-5	-	TGTGCCAGCAGTGAAACAGGCATGGGCCAGCCCCAGCATTTT	CASSETGMGQPQHF
TRBV6-6	-	14	TRBJ1-5	-	TGTGCCAGCAGCCTCAGGGGCGAGAGCCAGCCCCAGCATTTT	CASSLRGESQPQHF
TRBV7-9	-	16	TRBJ1-1	-	TGTGCCAGCAGCACATGGGGTCGGGGGGCTGTCACTGAAGCTTTCTTT	CASSTWGRGAVTEAFF
TRBV30	-	13	TRBJ1-1	-	TGTGCCTGGAGTGTCTCCGGGCACACTGAAGCTTTCTTT	CAWSVSGHTEAFF
TRBV7-3	-	14	TRBJ1-1	-	TGTGCCAGCAGCTTAACGCCTGAGAACACTGAAGCTTTCTTT	CASSLTPENTEAFF
TRBV5-4	-	13	TRBJ1-1	-	TGTGCCAGCAGCTTGCAAGAGAACACCGAAGCTTTCTTT	CASSLQENTEAFF
TRBV11-2	-	13	TRBJ2-3	-	TGTGCCAGCAGCTTTGGTCGAGGGGGGTCAGCGTATTTT	CASSFGRGGSAYF
TRBV7-9	-	15	TRBJ2-1	-	TGTGCCAGCAGCTTAGAAGGGGAGACCTACAATGAGCAGTTCTTC	CASSLEGETYNEQFF
TRBV7-9	few	14	TRBJ1-1	-	TGTGCCAGCAGCTTCACGCAGGGGAGCCCTGAAGCTTTCTTT	CASSFTQGSPEAFF